Below, 28 T cell receptor beta chains from the same sample are listed, as sequenced in a study of T cell clonality in common variable immunodeficiency. Measured with immunoSEQ multiplex PCR; TCRdb has only the in-frame clones, and not every one. The sample has roughly 79,000 clones, none seen only once; the top ten hold about 0.8%. Sequenced: peripheral blood mononuclear cells. These receptors originate from a person aged 18-69 years in good health.

This clone has a count of ten or more. The read finishes 3 residues shy of the CDR3 end, and the germline J gene is used to complete it. V and J are TRBV20-1 and TRBJ2-3; 7 bases line up with TRBD1. The J segment lost 1 base and the V segment lost 6 bases, leaving 25 bases of the junction unmatched. The CDR3 sequence is 20 residues long. Germline V gene lookup returns CDR1 DFQATT and CDR2 SNEGSKA (reference sequence). CDR3 protein: CSAKLRYRGHPPEGTDTQYF. The covered CDR3 bases are TGCAGTGCCAAGCTCCGATACAGGGGTCACCCTCCAGAGGGCACAGATACG.

This clone has at least ten counts. The sequenced fragment ends 3 residues before the CDR3 boundary, so the rest is inferred from the germline J gene. The chain couples TRBV20-1 to TRBJ2-1; D gene uncertain. Trimming took 5 bases from V and 6 from J, leaving 11 bases between them. Per germline, CDR1 DFQATT and CDR2 SNEGSKA (reference sequence). The CDR3 runs 12 residues. The covered CDR3 bases are TGCAGTGCTGTTAGCCCGAGCAATGAG. It specifies CSAVSPSNE. The complete CDR3 protein is CSAVSPSNEQFF.

This clone was seen many times. The sequence runs out 3 residues before the end of the CDR3; the remainder is reconstructed from the germline J gene. The rearrangement links TRBV30 to TRBJ2-1, with 11 positions matching TRBD2. Germline-derived CDR1 and CDR2 are GTSNPN and SVGIG (reference sequence). The CDR3 is made up of 16 amino acids. Trimming cost V 2 bases and J 2 bases; bases outside gene matches: 5. Partial CDR3 DNA: TGTGCCTGGAGTCTGAATAGCGGGAGGGCCTACAATGAG. As protein: CAWSLNSGRAYNE. The CDR3 in full is CAWSLNSGRAYNEQFF.

This clone appeared many times. The read comes to an end 3 residues before the CDR3 does, leaving the germline J gene to fill in the end. The chain recombines TRBV7-2 with TRBJ2-1; 9 nucleotides agree with TRBD1. Germline V lookup: CDR1 SGHTA, CDR2 FQGNSA. The CDR3 contains 15 residues. J lost 2 bases, V lost 3 bases, and 2 bases had no gene match. This chain's CDR3 is CASSLGQGPYNEQFF. CDR3 DNA, as far as it was read: TGTGCCAGCAGCTTGGGACAGGGACCCTACAATGAG.

This clone was observed many times. With the read ending 3 residues before the CDR3 end, the germline J gene is used to fill in that end. This chain uses TRBV5-1 with TRBJ1-2; 8 nucleotides line up with TRBD1. CDR3 length: 16 residues. The germline gives CDR1 SGHRS, CDR2 YFSETQ. V trimming: 0 bases; J trimming: 1 base; junction bases outside the gene matches: 5. The sequenced part of the CDR3 DNA is TGCGCCAGCAGCTTGGGAGGGACAGGAGTTAACTATGGC. Translating gives CASSLGGTGVNYG. The whole CDR3 is CASSLGGTGVNYGYTF.

This clone was detected many times. The observed sequence ends 3 residues before the CDR3 terminus, with the missing tail filled in from the germline J gene. The chain carries TRBV28 and TRBJ1-4, with a weak D call TRBD1 (5 bases). Trimming removed 3 bases from V and 8 bases from J, with 16 bases in between. Germline V CDR1 and CDR2: MDHEN, SYDVKM. The CDR3 is made up of 15 amino acids. CDR3 bases read: TGTGCCAGCAGTTTGACTCAGGGTTGGGAAGAAAAA. This translates into CASSLTQGWEEK. From start to end, the CDR3 is CASSLTQGWEEKLFF.

The table lists this clone with many counts. CDR3 loop: CSASASGRFNNEQFF. CDR3 bases read: TGCAGTGCTAGTGCTAGCGGGAGATTTAACAATGAG. V is TRBV20-1 and J is TRBJ2-1, with 10 bases lining up with TRBD2. The read is 3 residues too short to cover the CDR3 end, so that end is filled in from the germline J gene. The CDR3 contains 15 residues. CDR1 and CDR2 from the germline V gene are DFQATT and SNEGSKA (reference sequence). V gave up 3 bases and J gave up 5 bases; unmatched junction bases: 7.

This clone appeared many times. The read ends 3 residues shy of where the CDR3 ends; the end is completed using the germline J gene. V and J are TRBV7-3 and TRBJ2-1, with D perhaps matching TRBD2 (6 bases). Germline CDR1 and CDR2: SGHTA and FQGTGA. The V gene lost 5 bases and the J gene lost 1 base, with 12 bases spanning the gap. The CDR3 has 15 amino acids. The CDR3 DNA, read in part, is TGTGCCAGCAGCACGAGCGGGCTTTCCTACAATGAG. This sequence encodes CASSTSGLSYNE. The whole CDR3 region reads CASSTSGLSYNEQFF.

This clone showed up many times. The read finishes 3 residues shy of the CDR3 end, and the germline J gene is used to complete it. This sequence joins TRBV7-9 and TRBJ2-7; TRBD1 matches 7 bases. With V trimmed by 2 bases and J by 3 bases, 4 bases remained unmatched. CDR1 and CDR2 from the germline V gene are SEHNR and FQNEAQ (reference sequence). This CDR3 is 14 amino acids long. Partial CDR3 DNA: TGTGCCAGCAGCTTATATGACAGGGACTACGAG. It yields the protein CASSLYDRDYE. The entire CDR3 protein is CASSLYDRDYEQYF.

This clone was detected ten times or more. The read ends 3 residues shy of where the CDR3 ends; the end is completed using the germline J gene. This chain uses TRBV19 with TRBJ2-2; TRBD1 agrees at 7 bases. Germline V gene sequence: CDR1 LNHDA, CDR2 SQIVND (reference sequence). The CDR3 contains 13 residues. With V trimmed by 7 bases and J by 7 bases, 6 bases remained unmatched. CDR3 bases read: TGTGCCAGTACGGGACAGTCGGTCGGGGAG. It translates to CASTGQSVGE. The full CDR3 sequence reads CASTGQSVGELFF.

Many counts were recorded for this clone. The CDR3 loop is CASSPQGSLIGEQYF. The CDR3 DNA, read in part, is TGTGCCAGCTCACCACAGGGGTCCCTCATCGGCGAG. The J gene is TRBJ2-7, the V gene TRBV18; D possibly corresponds to TRBD1 (5 bases). The sequence runs out 3 residues before the end of the CDR3; the remainder is reconstructed from the germline J gene. From germline, CDR1 is KGHSH and CDR2 LQKENI. CDR3 size: 15 residues. The ends were cut back, 1 base at V and 6 bases at J, with 16 bases in the middle.

There are many counts of this clone. The CDR3 end falls 3 residues outside the read, so it is completed with the germline J gene. V is TRBV9 and J is TRBJ2-1; 14 bases fit TRBD2. The CDR3 contains 16 residues. From germline, CDR1 is SGDLS and CDR2 YYNGEE. Germline trimming cut 4 bases from V and 9 bases from J; bases unmatched to any gene: 9. The DNA read from the CDR3 is TGTGCCAGCAGCCCCGAGGGACTAGCGGGAGTGCGTGAG. Encoded protein: CASSPEGLAGVRE. The whole CDR3 region reads CASSPEGLAGVREQFF.

This clone has a count of ten or more. The sequence runs out 3 residues before the end of the CDR3; the remainder is reconstructed from the germline J gene. This chain links TRBV5-1 with TRBJ2-5, with 11 bases matching TRBD2. The CDR3 loop spans 14 amino acids. V lost 2 bases and J lost 3; bases outside the gene matches: 0. The germline CDR1 and CDR2 sequences are SGHRS and YFSETQ. The CDR3 reads CASSLLAGEETQYF. The CDR3 bases that were read are TGCGCCAGCAGCTTACTAGCGGGAGAAGAGACC.

This clone has at least ten counts. The read finishes 3 residues shy of the CDR3 end, and the germline J gene is used to complete it. The chain combines TRBV6-1 with TRBJ2-5, with a tentative D call TRBD1 (6 bases). The CDR3 length is 13 residues. The germline V gene has CDR1 MNHNS and CDR2 SASEGT. The part of the CDR3 DNA that was read is TGTGCCAGCAGTGAAGGACAGGTCCTTACC. Protein product: CASSEGQVLT. The full CDR3 sequence reads CASSEGQVLTQYF.

This clone appeared many times. The CDR3 is cut off 3 residues early in the read; its end comes from the germline J gene. This chain joins TRBV5-1 and TRBJ1-2, with D perhaps TRBD1 (5 bases). Trimming stripped 0 bases from V and 6 bases from J, with 12 bases between. CDR1 and CDR2 from the germline V gene are SGHRS and YFSETQ. The CDR3 has 14 amino acids. CDR3 bases read: TGCGCCAGCAGCTTGGCCTACGGGGGAGATGGC. Protein: CASSLAYGGDG. In full, the CDR3 is CASSLAYGGDGYTF.

This clone was recorded many times. The DNA ends 3 residues before the CDR3 does, and the rest of the CDR3 is filled in from the germline J gene. J is TRBJ2-4 and V is TRBV12-3 or TRBV12-4; the D gene is possibly TRBD1 (6 bases). Trimming cost V 1 base and J 4 bases, with 14 bases left between them. This CDR3 is 16 amino acids long. CDR3 amino acids: CASSLVGARSKNIQYF. The covered CDR3 bases are TGTGCCAGCAGTTTAGTGGGGGCACGCTCAAAAAACATT.

This clone was observed at least ten times. The part of the CDR3 DNA that was read is TGTGCCATCACCCAAAAGGGGACTAGCGGAGACTCCTACGAG. This translates into CAITQKGTSGDSYE. The whole CDR3 sequence is CAITQKGTSGDSYEQYF. The rearrangement joins TRBV10-3 to TRBJ2-7, with 11 bases aligning to TRBD2. The read ends 3 residues shy of where the CDR3 ends; the end is completed using the germline J gene. CDR3 length: 17 amino acids. Germline loops: CDR1 ENHRY, CDR2 SYGVKD. V gave up 7 bases and J gave up 0 bases; unmatched junction bases: 11.

This clone was counted many times. The CDR3 extends 3 residues past the end of the read, so its final part is completed from the germline J gene. The chain recombines TRBV28 with TRBJ2-4; 11 bases fit TRBD2. The CDR3 is made up of 15 amino acids. From germline, CDR1 is MDHEN and CDR2 SYDVKM. V was clipped by 6 bases and J by 5 bases; unmatched bases: 6. The CDR3 loop reads CASRVAGGPQNIQYF. The CDR3 DNA, read in part, is TGTGCCAGCAGGGTAGCGGGAGGGCCCCAAAACATT. The whole variable domain, filled in from reference TRBV28 and TRBJ2-4, reads DVKVTQSSRYLVKRTGEKVFLECVQDMDHENMFWYRQDPGLGLRLIYFSYDVKMKEKGDIPEGYSVSREKKERFSLILESASTNQTSMYLCASRVAGGPQNIQYFGAGTRLSVL.

This clone was detected a few times. The missing CDR3 end, 3 residues past where the read stops, is filled in from the germline J gene. The chain links TRBV25-1 to TRBJ2-7; 15 bases agree with TRBD2. Germline CDR1 reads MGHDK; CDR2 reads SYGVNS. The CDR3 totals 15 residues. V was pared by 8 bases and J by 4 bases, with 6 bases of the junction left unmatched. The CDR3 bases that were read are TGTGCCAGCGGAACCGGGACTAGCGGGAGGTACGAG. Its protein is CASGTGTSGRYE. The complete CDR3 sequence is CASGTGTSGRYEQYF.

This clone was found many times. Relative to the germline gene, one junction end is altered; a read error may explain this. With the read ending 3 residues before the CDR3 end, the germline J gene is used to fill in that end. This chain connects TRBV4-2 to TRBJ2-7; TRBD2 agrees at 8 bases. The CDR3 totals 16 residues. Germline V gene lookup returns CDR1 LGHNA and CDR2 YNFKEQ. The sequenced CDR3 bases are TGCGCCAGCAGCGCTTTGGGCAGCGGGAGTCGAGACGAG. This gives the protein CASSALGSGSRDE. The entire CDR3 protein is CASSALGSGSRDEQYF.

The sample holds many counts of this clone. The read finishes 3 residues shy of the CDR3 end, and the germline J gene is used to complete it. The chain uses TRBV9 and TRBJ2-7; D is possibly TRBD2 (5 bases). The CDR3 loop spans 13 amino acids. Germline-derived CDR1 and CDR2 are SGDLS and YYNGEE. The germline V and J ends were trimmed by 2 bases and 3 bases, with 9 bases remaining between them. The CDR3 is CASSVRSGYEQYF. The sequenced part of the CDR3 DNA is TGTGCCAGCAGCGTTCGCAGCGGCTACGAG. Filled out from reference TRBV9 and TRBJ2-7, the complete variable domain reads DSGVTQTPKHLITATGQRVTLRCSPRSGDLSVYWYQQSLDQGLQFLIQYYNGEERAKGNILERFSAQQFPDLHSELNLSSLELGDSALYFCASSVRSGYEQYFGPGTRLTVT.

This clone came up many times. The read halts 3 residues ahead of the CDR3 end, with the missing end drawn from the germline J gene. The rearrangement joins TRBV7-8 to TRBJ2-3; D remains unclear. The CDR3 totals 16 residues. V gave up 3 bases and J gave up 6 bases, with 19 bases separating them. From germline, CDR1 is SGHVS and CDR2 FQNEAQ. The CDR3 spells CASSLSRLAVLDTQYF. CDR3 DNA, as far as it was read: TGTGCCAGCAGCTTGAGTCGGTTAGCAGTGTTGGATACG.

This clone was recorded at least ten times. Sequencing ends 3 residues short of the CDR3 end; the germline J gene provides the rest. This sequence joins TRBV12-5 and TRBJ2-7; no firm D call. Germline CDR1 LGHNT, CDR2 FRNRAP. CDR3 size: 14 residues. The V gene lost 1 base and the J gene lost 0 bases, with 7 bases spanning the gap. This CDR3 reads CASGLEGFSYEQYF. The sequenced CDR3 bases are TGTGCTAGTGGTTTGGAAGGTTTCTCCTACGAG.

This clone has a count of ten or more. The CDR3 end lies 3 residues beyond the end of the read and is filled in from the germline J gene. The V gene is TRBV29-1, the J gene TRBJ2-7; TRBD2 agrees at 16 bases. Trimming at V came to 5 bases and at J to 0 bases, leaving 7 bases not matched to a gene. In germline, CDR1 is SQVTM, CDR2 ANQGSEA. CDR3 length equals 17 residues. The sequenced part of the CDR3 DNA is TGCAGCGTTTGGGTGGGGACTAGCGGGAGGGCCTCCTACGAG. Translation gives CSVWVGTSGRASYE. The full CDR3 protein reads CSVWVGTSGRASYEQYF.

This clone was counted at least ten times. The CDR3 extends 3 residues past the end of the read, so its final part is completed from the germline J gene. The rearrangement uses TRBV20-1 and TRBJ1-2; no clear D gene. Germline V gene sequence: CDR1 DFQATT, CDR2 SNEGSKA (reference sequence). Trimming pared 2 bases from V and 0 bases from J, leaving 4 bases between. CDR3 length equals 12 residues. Incomplete CDR3 DNA: TGCAGTGCTAGACAGTCTAACTATGGC. Protein: CSARQSNYG. The complete CDR3 sequence is CSARQSNYGYTF.

At least ten counts were recorded for this clone. The read terminates 3 residues ahead of where the CDR3 ends, so the germline J gene completes it. The chain employs TRBV10-1 and TRBJ2-2, with 7 bases lining up with TRBD2. The V gene's germline CDR1 is WNHNN and CDR2 SYGVQD (reference sequence). Trimming at V came to 3 bases and at J to 4 bases, leaving 8 bases not matched to a gene. This CDR3 has 16 amino acids. The DNA read from the CDR3 is TGCGCCAGCAGTGAACCCGGCGGGAGTGGCACCGGGGAG. This sequence encodes CASSEPGGSGTGE. The entire CDR3 reads CASSEPGGSGTGELFF.

This clone was counted many times. The read is 3 residues too short to cover the CDR3 end, so that end is filled in from the germline J gene. The chain is built from TRBV11-2 and TRBJ2-5; D might be TRBD1 (6 bases). The CDR3 runs to 15 residues. CDR1 is SGHAT and CDR2 is FQNNGV in the germline V gene. V was cut by 1 base and J by 5 bases, with 14 bases left in between. CDR3 DNA, as far as it was read: TGTGCCAGCAGCTTAGTGAGGAGCCAGGGGGAGACC. Translation gives CASSLVRSQGET. The whole CDR3 reads CASSLVRSQGETQYF.

Ten or more counts support this clone. The read halts 3 residues ahead of the CDR3 end, with the missing end drawn from the germline J gene. V and J are TRBV12-3 or TRBV12-4 and TRBJ1-1; 8 bases map to TRBD1. J lost 1 base, V lost 3 bases, and 10 bases had no gene match. The CDR3 consists of 17 residues. The sequenced part of the CDR3 DNA is TGTGCCAGCAGTTTCGGAATAGACAGGGGACAGAACACTGAA. Protein: CASSFGIDRGQNTE. In full, the CDR3 reads CASSFGIDRGQNTEAFF.